This entry lists 6 T cell receptor beta chains sequenced from one sample in a study of vaccination and CD4 T cells after COVID-19. One entry per CDR3 protein results from TCRdb running MiXCR on the PCR reads. The table has about 36,000 distinct CDR3 sequences, 35% to 40% seen once; the top ten hold 5.8%. Stated time point: late sampling 161 to 241 days after vaccination in a few convalescent patients. The starting material was CD4+ T cells from blood, obtained about 7 months after SARS-CoV-2 vaccination. These receptors originate from a human donor who had recovered from COVID-19.

V gene TRBV20-1 combines with J gene TRBJ1-6, with D possibly TRBD1 on 5 matching bases. The ends were cut back, 0 bases at V and 0 bases at J, with 12 bases in the middle. The length of the CDR3 is 17 residues. Looked up from germline, CDR1 is DFQATT and CDR2 is SNEGSKA (reference sequence). CDR3 sequence reads: CSARENRLYSYNSPLHF. Written as DNA, the CDR3 is TGCAGTGCTAGAGAAAACAGGCTTTACTCCTATAATTCACCCCTCCACTTT.

The V gene is TRBV6-4, the J gene TRBJ2-3; a possible D gene is TRBD2 (5 bases). CDR1 is MRHNA, CDR2 SNTAGT, per germline. The CDR3 has 14 residues. The V and J ends lost 8 bases and 5 bases respectively, with 17 bases between them. The CDR3 nucleotides read TGTGCCAGCGCACGAACCGGGGATCGAGATACGCAGTATTTT. Amino acids: CASARTGDRDTQYF.

This clonotype showed up just a few times. The rearrangement links TRBV20-1 to TRBJ1-2; D not certain. CDR1 and CDR2 from the germline V gene are DFQATT and SNEGSKA (reference sequence). CDR3 length: 12 amino acids. V was cut by 6 bases and J by 6 bases, with 14 bases left in between. CDR3 region: CSATRRANGYTF. For the CDR3, the DNA is TGCAGTGCGACCCGACGGGCAAATGGCTACACCTTC.

In DNA form, the CDR3 reads TGTGCCACCAGCAGGGACCCCGTAGGTGAGCAGTTCTTC. Protein: CATSRDPVGEQFF. The rearrangement joins TRBV15 to TRBJ2-1; D gene unclear. Per the germline V gene, CDR1 is LNHNV and CDR2 is YYDKDF (reference sequence). The CDR3 spans 13 residues. Between the trimmed V and J ends, which lost 3 bases and 9 bases, there was a span of 12 bases.

This clonotype was seen more than once but under ten times. The gene calls are TRBV28 and TRBJ2-5, with TRBD2 as a possible D gene (5 bases). The CDR3 sequence is 13 residues long. Germline V gene sequence: CDR1 MDHEN, CDR2 SYDVKM. Trimming pared 3 bases from V and 3 bases from J, leaving 8 bases between. The CDR3 DNA is TGTGCCAGCAGTTTTATCGGGGAAGAGACCCAGTACTTC. Protein sequence: CASSFIGEETQYF. The variable domain in full, completed from reference TRBV28 and TRBJ2-5, reads DVKVTQSSRYLVKRTGEKVFLECVQDMDHENMFWYRQDPGLGLRLIYFSYDVKMKEKGDIPEGYSVSREKKERFSLILESASTNQTSMYLCASSFIGEETQYFGPGTRLLVL.

V and J are TRBV7-6 and TRBJ2-7; D may correspond to TRBD1 or TRBD2 (5 bases each). The CDR3 loop spans 15 amino acids. Trimming cost V 2 bases and J 0 bases, with 11 bases left between them. Germline V lookup: CDR1 SGHVS, CDR2 FNYEAQ. The DNA for the CDR3 is TGTGCCAGCAGCTTATACGAGGGGTACTCCTACGAGCAGTACTTC. It translates to CASSLYEGYSYEQYF.